Below, one T cell receptor (beta chain) is given with its context. The antigen is undetermined. This record comes from a study of T cell responses to AZD1222 COVID-19 vaccine. The study's findings and limits: There were mostly white British donors and more females than males, and clonal diversity was possibly underestimated.

In germline, CDR1 is SGHNT, CDR2 YYREEE (reference sequence). The CDR3 has 14 amino acids. Trimming shortened V by 3 bases and J by 4 bases, and 8 bases separated the two germline ends. Sequencing used immunoSEQ multiplex PCR; TCRdb keeps in-frame clones, though not all of them. Among tens of thousands of clones listed, approximately 85% were seen once. This rearrangement joins TRBV5-4 to TRBJ2-6, with no clear D. The sequences come from peripheral blood, collected on day 0 of AZD1222 vaccination. The sequence came from an adult in good health. CDR3 region: CASSYGSGANVLTF. The CDR3 DNA follows: TGTGCCAGCAGCTACGGGTCCGGGGCCAACGTCCTGACTTTC.